This T cell receptor (beta chain) was profiled in a study of neoadjuvant anti-PD-1 for oral cavity cancer. As for the study in general: Patients without progression got a fourth dose around day 43.

The CDR3 runs 14 residues. The trim removed 6 bases at V and 4 bases at J, leaving 7 bases unmatched. Germline CDR1 reads MNHEY; CDR2 reads SVGAGI. Some clones are missing from TCRdb's copy, which holds only in-frame ones; the method was immunoSEQ multiplex PCR. The profile shows some 15,000 clones, approximately 70% of them singletons. The chain carries TRBV6-5 and TRBJ2-3, with 7 bases lining up with TRBD2. Sequencing used PBMCs, obtained before nivolumab (anti-PD-1) treatment. This TCR came from a person aged 40-85 years with oral cavity squamous cell carcinoma. The CDR3 region is CASSSRGSADTQYF. CDR3 nucleotide sequence: TGTGCCAGCAGCTCCCGCGGGAGCGCAGATACGCAGTATTTT.